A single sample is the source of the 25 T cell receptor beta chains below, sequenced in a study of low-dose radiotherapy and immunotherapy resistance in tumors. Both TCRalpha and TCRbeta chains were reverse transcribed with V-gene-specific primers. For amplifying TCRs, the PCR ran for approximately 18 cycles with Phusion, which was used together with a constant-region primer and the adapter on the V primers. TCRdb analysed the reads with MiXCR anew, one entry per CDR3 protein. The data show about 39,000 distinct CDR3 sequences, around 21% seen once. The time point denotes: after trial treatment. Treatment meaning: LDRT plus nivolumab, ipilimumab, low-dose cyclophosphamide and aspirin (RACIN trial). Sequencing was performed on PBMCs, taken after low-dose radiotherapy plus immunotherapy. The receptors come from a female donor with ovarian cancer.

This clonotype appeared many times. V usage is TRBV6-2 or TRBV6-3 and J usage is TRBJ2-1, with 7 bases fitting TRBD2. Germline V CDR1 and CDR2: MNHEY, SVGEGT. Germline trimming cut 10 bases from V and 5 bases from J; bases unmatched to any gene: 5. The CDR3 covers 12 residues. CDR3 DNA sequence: TGTGCCACCAACCGGGGGGACAATGAGCAGTTCTTC. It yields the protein CATNRGDNEQFF.

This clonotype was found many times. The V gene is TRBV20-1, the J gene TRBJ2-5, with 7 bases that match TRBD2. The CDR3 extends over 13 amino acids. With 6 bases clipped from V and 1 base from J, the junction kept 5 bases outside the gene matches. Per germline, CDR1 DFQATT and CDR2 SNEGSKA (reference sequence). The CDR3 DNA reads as TGCAGTGCGGGGGGGGGAGTCCAAGAGACCCAGTACTTC. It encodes CSAGGGVQETQYF.

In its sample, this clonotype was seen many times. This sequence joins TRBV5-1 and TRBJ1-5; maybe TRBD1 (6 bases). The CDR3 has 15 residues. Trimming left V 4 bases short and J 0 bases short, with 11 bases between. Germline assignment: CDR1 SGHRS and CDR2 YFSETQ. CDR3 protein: CASSLTGNSNQPQHF. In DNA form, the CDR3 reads TGCGCCAGCAGCCTCACAGGGAATAGCAATCAGCCCCAGCATTTT. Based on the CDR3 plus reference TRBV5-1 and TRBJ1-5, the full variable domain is KAGVTQTPRYLIKTRGQQVTLSCSPISGHRSVSWYQQTPGQGLQFLFEYFSETQRNKGNFPGRFSGRQFSNSRSEMNVSTLELGDSALYLCASSLTGNSNQPQHFGDGTRLSIL.

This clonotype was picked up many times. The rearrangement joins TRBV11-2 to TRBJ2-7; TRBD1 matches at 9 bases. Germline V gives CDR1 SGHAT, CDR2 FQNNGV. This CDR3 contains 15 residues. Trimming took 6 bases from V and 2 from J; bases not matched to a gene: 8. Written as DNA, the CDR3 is TGTGCCAGCAGATCGAACCGGGACAGGGCCTACGAGCAGTACTTC. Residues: CASRSNRDRAYEQYF.

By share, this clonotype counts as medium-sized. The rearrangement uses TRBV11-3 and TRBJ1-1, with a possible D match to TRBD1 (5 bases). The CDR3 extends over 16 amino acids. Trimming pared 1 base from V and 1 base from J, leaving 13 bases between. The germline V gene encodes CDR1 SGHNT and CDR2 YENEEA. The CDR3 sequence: CASSLGTGRENTEAFF. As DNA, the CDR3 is TGTGCCAGCAGCTTAGGTACAGGAAGGGAGAACACTGAAGCTTTCTTT.

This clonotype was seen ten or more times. The CDR3 DNA reads TGTGCCAGCTCACCGATTCAGGGGAACAATCAGCCCCAGCATTTT. Translation gives CASSPIQGNNQPQHF. V is TRBV18 and J is TRBJ1-5; possible D gene TRBD1, 6 bases. Germline V gene sequence: CDR1 KGHSH, CDR2 LQKENI. The CDR3 sequence is 15 residues long. Trimming pared 3 bases from V and 3 bases from J, leaving 12 bases between.

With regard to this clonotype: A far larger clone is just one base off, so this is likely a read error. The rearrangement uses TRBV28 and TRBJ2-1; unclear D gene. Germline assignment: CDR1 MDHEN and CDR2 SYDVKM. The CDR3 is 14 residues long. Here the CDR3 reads CDSSLYRSYNEQFF. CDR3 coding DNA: TGTGACAGCAGTTTATATCGCTCCTACAATGAGCAGTTCTTC.

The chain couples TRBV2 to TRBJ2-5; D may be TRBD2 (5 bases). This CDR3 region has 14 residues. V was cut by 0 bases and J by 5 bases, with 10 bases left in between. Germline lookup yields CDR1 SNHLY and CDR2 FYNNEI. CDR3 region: CASSEASGSETQYF. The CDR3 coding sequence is TGTGCCAGCAGTGAAGCTTCGGGGTCTGAGACCCAGTACTTC.

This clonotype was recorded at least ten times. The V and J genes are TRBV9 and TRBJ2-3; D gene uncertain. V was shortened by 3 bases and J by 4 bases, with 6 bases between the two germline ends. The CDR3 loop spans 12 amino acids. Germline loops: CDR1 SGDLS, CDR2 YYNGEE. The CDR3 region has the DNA TGTGCCAGCAGCGAGATGGCAGATACGCAGTATTTT. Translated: CASSEMADTQYF.

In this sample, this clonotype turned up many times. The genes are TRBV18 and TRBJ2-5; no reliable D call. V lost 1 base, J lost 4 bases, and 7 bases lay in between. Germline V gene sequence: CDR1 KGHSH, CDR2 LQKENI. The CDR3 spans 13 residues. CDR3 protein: CASSPLSRETQYF. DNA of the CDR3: TGTGCCAGCTCACCACTGTCCCGAGAGACCCAGTACTTC.

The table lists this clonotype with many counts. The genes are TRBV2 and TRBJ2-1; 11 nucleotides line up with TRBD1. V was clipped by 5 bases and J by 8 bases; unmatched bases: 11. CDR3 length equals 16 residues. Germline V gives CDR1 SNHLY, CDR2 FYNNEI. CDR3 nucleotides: TGTGCCAGCAGTATGACCCGGACAGGGGGCGCAGATGAGCAGTTCTTC. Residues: CASSMTRTGGADEQFF.

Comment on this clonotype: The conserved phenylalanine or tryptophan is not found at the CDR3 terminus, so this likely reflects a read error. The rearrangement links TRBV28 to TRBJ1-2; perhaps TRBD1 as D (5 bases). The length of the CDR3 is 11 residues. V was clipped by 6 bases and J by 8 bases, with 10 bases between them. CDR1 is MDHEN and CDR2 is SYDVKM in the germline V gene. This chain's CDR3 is CASRGEGGYTI. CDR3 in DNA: TGTGCCAGCAGAGGGGAGGGCGGCTACACCATC.

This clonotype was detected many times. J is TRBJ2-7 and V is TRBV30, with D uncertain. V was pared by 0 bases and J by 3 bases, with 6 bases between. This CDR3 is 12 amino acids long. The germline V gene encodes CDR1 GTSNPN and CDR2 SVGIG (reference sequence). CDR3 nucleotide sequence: TGTGCCTGGAGTGTACAGAACTACGAGCAGTACTTC. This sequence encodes CAWSVQNYEQYF.

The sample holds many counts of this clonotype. In DNA, the CDR3 is TGTGCCAGCAGCACCCGATACAGGGGACTAAACACCGGGGAGCTGTTTTTT. Translation: CASSTRYRGLNTGELFF. The rearrangement joins TRBV9 to TRBJ2-2; D possibly matches TRBD1 or TRBD2 (7 bases each). The V end lost 4 bases, the J end lost 2 bases, and 18 bases lay between the germline ends. Germline values: CDR1 SGDLS, CDR2 YYNGEE. The CDR3 extends over 17 amino acids.

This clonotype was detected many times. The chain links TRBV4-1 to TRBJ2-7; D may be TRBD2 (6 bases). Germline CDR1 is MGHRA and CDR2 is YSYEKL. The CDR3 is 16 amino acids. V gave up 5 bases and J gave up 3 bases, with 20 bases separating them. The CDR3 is CASSDQWRDGDYEQYF. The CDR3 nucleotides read TGCGCCAGCAGCGACCAGTGGCGGGACGGCGACTACGAGCAGTACTTC.

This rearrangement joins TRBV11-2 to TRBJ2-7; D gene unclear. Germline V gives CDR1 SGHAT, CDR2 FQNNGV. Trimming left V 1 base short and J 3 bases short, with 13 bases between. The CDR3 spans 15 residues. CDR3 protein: CASSLAQTSYYEQYF. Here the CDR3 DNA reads TGTGCCAGCAGCTTAGCCCAGACAAGCTACTACGAGCAGTACTTC.

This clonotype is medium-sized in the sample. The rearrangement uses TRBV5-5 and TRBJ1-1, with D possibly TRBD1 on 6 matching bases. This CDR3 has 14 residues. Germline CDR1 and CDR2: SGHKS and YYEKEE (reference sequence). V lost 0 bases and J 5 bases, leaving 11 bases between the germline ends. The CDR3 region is CASSLDIGGTEAFF. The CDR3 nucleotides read TGTGCCAGCAGCTTGGATATAGGGGGTACTGAAGCTTTCTTT.

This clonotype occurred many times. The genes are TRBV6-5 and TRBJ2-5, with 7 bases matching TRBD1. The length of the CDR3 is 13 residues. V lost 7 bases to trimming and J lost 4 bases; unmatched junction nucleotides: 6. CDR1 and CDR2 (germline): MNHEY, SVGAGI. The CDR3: CASTETGLETQYF. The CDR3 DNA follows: TGTGCCAGCACCGAGACAGGGTTAGAGACCCAGTACTTC.

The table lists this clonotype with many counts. The CDR3 spells CASSERRGGRGEQFF. CDR3 DNA sequence: TGTGCCAGCAGTGAACGTCGGGGCGGAAGGGGCGAGCAGTTCTTC. The chain has TRBV6-2 or TRBV6-3 and TRBJ2-1; D may be TRBD1 or TRBD2 (5 bases each). Germline assignment: CDR1 MNHEY and CDR2 SVGEGT. The CDR3 is 15 residues long. Trimming took 5 bases from V and 10 from J, leaving 21 bases between them.

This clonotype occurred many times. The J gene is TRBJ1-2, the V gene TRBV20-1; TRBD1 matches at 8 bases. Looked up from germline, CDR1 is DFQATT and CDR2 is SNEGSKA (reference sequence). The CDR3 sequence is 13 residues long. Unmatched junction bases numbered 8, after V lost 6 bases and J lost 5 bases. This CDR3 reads CSADRGNTYGYTF. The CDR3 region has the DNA TGCAGTGCCGACAGGGGTAACACTTATGGCTACACCTTC.

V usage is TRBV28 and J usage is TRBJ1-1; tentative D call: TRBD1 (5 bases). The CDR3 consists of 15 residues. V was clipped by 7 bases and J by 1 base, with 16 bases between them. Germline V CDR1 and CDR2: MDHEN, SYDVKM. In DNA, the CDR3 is TGTGCCAGCACTTCGTCGGCTCAGGGGAACACTGAAGCTTTCTTT. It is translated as CASTSSAQGNTEAFF.

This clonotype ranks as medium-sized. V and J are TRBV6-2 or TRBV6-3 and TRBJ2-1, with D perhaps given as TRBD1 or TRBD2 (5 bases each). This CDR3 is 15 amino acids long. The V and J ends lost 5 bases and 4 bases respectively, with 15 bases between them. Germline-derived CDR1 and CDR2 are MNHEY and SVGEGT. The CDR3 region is CASSVWGKEYNEQFF. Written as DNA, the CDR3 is TGTGCCAGCAGTGTCTGGGGGAAAGAATACAATGAGCAGTTCTTC.

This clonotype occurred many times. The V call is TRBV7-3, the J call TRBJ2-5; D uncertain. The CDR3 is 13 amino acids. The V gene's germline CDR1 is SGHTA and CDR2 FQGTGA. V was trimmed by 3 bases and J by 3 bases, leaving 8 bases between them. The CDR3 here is CASSFQNEETQYF. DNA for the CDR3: TGTGCCAGCAGCTTTCAGAACGAAGAGACCCAGTACTTC.

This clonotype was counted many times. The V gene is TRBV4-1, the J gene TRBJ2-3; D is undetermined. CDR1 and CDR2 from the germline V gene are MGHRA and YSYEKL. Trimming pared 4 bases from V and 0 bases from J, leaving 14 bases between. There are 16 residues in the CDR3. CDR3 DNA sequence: TGCGCCAGCAGCCCCCCTCGAGCGACTAGCACAGATACGCAGTATTTT. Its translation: CASSPPRATSTDTQYF.

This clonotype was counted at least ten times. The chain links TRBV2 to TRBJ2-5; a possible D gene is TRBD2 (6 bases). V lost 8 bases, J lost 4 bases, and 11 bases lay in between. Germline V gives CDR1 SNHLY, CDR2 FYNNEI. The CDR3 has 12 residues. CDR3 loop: CASRRELETQYF. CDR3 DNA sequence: TGTGCCAGCCGACGGGAGCTAGAGACCCAGTACTTC. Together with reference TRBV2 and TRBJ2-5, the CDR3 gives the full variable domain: EPEVTQTPSHQVTQMGQEVILRCVPISNHLYFYWYRQILGQKVEFLVSFYNNEISEKSEIFDDQFSVERPDGSNFTLKIRSTKLEDSAMYFCASRRELETQYFGPGTRLLVL.